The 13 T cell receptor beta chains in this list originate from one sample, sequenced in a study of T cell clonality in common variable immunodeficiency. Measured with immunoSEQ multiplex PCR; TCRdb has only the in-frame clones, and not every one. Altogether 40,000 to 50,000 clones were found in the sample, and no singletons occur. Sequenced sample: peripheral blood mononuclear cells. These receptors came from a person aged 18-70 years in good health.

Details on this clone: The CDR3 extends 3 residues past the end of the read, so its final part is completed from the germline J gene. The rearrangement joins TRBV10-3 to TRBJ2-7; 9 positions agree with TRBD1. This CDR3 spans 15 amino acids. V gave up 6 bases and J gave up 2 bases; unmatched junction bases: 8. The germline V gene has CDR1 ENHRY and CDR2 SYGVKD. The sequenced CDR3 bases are TGTGCCATCAGGGAGGACAGGGGAGGGCCCTACGAG. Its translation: CAIREDRGGPYE. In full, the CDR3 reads CAIREDRGGPYEQYF.

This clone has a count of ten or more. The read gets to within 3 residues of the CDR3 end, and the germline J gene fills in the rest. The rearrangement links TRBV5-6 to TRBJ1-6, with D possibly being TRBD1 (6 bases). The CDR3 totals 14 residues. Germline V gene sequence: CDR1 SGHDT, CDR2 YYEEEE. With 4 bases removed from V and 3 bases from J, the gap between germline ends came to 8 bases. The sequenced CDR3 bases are TGTGCCAGCAGCCAGGGGTTCTATAATTCACCC. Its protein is CASSQGFYNSP. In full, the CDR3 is CASSQGFYNSPLHF.

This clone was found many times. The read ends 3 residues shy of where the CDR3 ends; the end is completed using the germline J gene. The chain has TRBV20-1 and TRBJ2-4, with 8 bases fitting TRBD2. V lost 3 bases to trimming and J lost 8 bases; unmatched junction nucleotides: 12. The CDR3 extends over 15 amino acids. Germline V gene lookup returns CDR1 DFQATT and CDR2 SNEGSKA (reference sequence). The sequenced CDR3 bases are TGCAGTGCTAGTTGGCGCGGGGGGCGAGATGACATT. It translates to CSASWRGGRDDI. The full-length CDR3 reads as CSASWRGGRDDIQYF.

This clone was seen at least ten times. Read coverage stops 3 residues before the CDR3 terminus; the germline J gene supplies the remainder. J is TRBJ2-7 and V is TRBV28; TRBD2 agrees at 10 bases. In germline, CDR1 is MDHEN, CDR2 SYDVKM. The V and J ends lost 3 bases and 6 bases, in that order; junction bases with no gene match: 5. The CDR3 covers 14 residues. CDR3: CASSLLAGAAEQYF. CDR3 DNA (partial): TGTGCCAGCAGTTTGCTAGCGGGAGCTGCCGAG.

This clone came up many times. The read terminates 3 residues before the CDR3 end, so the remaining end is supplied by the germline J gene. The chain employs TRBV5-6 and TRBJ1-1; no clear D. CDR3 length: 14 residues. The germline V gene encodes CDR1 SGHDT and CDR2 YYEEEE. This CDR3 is CASSGRAGSEVAFF. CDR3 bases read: TGTGCCAGCAGCGGCCGGGCGGGGAGTGAGGTA. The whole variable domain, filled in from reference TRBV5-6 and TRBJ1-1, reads DAGVTQSPTHLIKTRGQQVTLRCSPKSGHDTVSWYQQALGQGPQFIFQYYEEEERQRGNFPDRFSGHQFPNYSSELNVNALLLGDSALYLCASSGRAGSEVAFFGQGTRLTVV.

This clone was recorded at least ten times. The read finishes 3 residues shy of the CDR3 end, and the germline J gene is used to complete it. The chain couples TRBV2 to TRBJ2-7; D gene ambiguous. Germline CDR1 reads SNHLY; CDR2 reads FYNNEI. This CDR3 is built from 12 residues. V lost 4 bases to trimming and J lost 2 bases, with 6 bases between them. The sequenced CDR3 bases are TGTGCCAGCAGTGGCACACCCTACGAG. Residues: CASSGTPYE. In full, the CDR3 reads CASSGTPYEQYF. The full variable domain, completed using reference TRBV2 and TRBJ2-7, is EPEVTQTPSHQVTQMGQEVILRCVPISNHLYFYWYRQILGQKVEFLVSFYNNEISEKSEIFDDQFSVERPDGSNFTLKIRSTKLEDSAMYFCASSGTPYEQYFGPGTRLTVT.

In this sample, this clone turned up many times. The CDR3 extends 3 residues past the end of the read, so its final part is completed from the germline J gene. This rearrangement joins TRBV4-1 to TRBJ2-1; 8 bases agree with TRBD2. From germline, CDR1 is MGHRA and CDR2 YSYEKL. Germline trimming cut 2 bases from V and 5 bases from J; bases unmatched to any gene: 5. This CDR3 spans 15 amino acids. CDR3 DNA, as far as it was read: TGCGCCAGCAGCCAACCAGGGCGGGGGGACAATGAG. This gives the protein CASSQPGRGDNE. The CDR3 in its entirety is CASSQPGRGDNEQFF.

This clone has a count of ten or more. The CDR3 region is CARSLDSGTGELFF. The part of the CDR3 DNA that was read is TGTGCCAGAAGCTTGGATTCGGGGACCGGGGAG. V and J are TRBV5-3 and TRBJ2-2, with D perhaps TRBD2 (5 bases). The read falls 3 residues short of the CDR3 end, and the missing part is taken from the germline J gene. TRBV5-3 is an open reading frame whose function is uncertain. V shed 0 bases and J shed 5 bases, with 8 bases lying between them. This CDR3 spans 14 amino acids.

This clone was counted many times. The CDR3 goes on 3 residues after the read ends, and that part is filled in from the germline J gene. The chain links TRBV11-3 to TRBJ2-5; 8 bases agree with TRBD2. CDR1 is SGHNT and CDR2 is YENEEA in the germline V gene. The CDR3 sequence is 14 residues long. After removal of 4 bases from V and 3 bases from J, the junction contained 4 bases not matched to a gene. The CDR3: CASSSGGGKETQYF. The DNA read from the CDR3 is TGTGCCAGCAGCTCCGGGGGGGGAAAAGAGACC.

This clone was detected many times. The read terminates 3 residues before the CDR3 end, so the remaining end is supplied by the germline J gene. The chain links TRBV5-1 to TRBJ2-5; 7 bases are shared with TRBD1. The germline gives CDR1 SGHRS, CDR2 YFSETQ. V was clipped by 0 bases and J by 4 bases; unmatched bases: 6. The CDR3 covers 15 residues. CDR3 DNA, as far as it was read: TGCGCCAGCAGCTTGGGGGACGCAGGGGGAGAGACC. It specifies CASSLGDAGGET. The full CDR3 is CASSLGDAGGETQYF.

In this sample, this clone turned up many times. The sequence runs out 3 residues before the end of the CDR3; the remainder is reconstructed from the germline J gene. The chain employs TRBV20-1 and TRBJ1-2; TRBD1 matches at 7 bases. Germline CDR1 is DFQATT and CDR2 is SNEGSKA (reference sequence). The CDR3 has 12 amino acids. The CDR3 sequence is CSARGQLEGYTF. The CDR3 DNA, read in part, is TGCAGTGCTAGGGGACAGTTGGAGGGC.

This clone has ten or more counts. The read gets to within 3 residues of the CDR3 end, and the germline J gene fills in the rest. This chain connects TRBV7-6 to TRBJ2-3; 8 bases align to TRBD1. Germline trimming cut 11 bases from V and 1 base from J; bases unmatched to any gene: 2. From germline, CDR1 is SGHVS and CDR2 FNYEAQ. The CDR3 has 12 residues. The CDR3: CASGQGTDTQYF. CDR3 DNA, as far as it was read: TGTGCCTCGGGACAGGGCACAGATACG.

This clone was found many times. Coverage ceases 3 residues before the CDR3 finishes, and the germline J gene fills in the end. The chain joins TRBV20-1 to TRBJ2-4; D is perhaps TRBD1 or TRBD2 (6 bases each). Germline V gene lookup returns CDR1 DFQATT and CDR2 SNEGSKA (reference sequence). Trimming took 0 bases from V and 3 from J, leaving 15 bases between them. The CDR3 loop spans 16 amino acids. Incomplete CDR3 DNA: TGCAGTGCTAGAGATACTGGAGGGGGTGGCAAAAACATT. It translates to CSARDTGGGGKNI. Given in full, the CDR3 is CSARDTGGGGKNIQYF.